These 7 T cell receptor beta chains came from one sample sequenced in a study of early T cells in non-severe SARS-CoV-2 infection. TCRdb passed the 5' RACE reads through MiXCR, listing each CDR3 protein once. The table lists about 71,000 distinct CDR3 sequences, around 12% of them singletons, with 2.5% to 3% in the top ten. Sample: whole blood, taken at baseline. The receptor source for this set is an adult who was a healthcare worker with PCR-confirmed SARS-CoV-2 infection or an uninfected control (not recorded which).

This clonotype appeared a few times. The CDR3 is CASSFRRERLSTDTQYF. The CDR3 DNA reads as TGTGCCAGCAGCTTCCGACGGGAGCGGCTAAGCACAGATACGCAGTATTTT. The gene calls are TRBV11-2 and TRBJ2-3, with D perhaps TRBD2 (6 bases). CDR1 and CDR2 from the germline V gene are SGHAT and FQNNGV. Trimming stripped 3 bases from V and 0 bases from J, with 16 bases between. The CDR3 consists of 17 residues.

The chain couples TRBV4-3 to TRBJ2-7, with D perhaps matching TRBD1 or TRBD2 (6 bases each). Germline assignment: CDR1 LGHNA and CDR2 YSLEER. The CDR3 runs 16 residues. V lost 0 bases and J 2 bases, leaving 14 bases between the germline ends. The CDR3 protein is CASSQDLGGATYEQYF. The CDR3, as DNA: TGCGCCAGCAGCCAAGATTTGGGGGGCGCCACCTACGAGCAGTACTTC.

This clonotype was seen a few times. The chain joins TRBV20-1 to TRBJ2-3; TRBD1 might be the D (5 bases). The CDR3 runs 13 residues. Germline V gene data show CDR1 as DFQATT and CDR2 as SNEGSKA (reference sequence). Trimming stripped 3 bases from V and 8 bases from J, with 15 bases between. The CDR3 DNA reads as TGCAGTGCTAGCGCGTCAGGGATTGGTACGCAGTATTTT. As protein: CSASASGIGTQYF.

The table lists this clonotype with many counts. The rearrangement links TRBV14 to TRBJ2-5, with D perhaps given as TRBD1 or TRBD2 (5 bases each). Germline V gene data show CDR1 as SGHDN and CDR2 as FVKESK. CDR3 length: 15 residues. Trimming stripped 1 base from V and 3 bases from J, with 12 bases between. DNA for the CDR3: TGTGCCAGCAGCCAAGGAGGGGCGTTAAAAGAGACCCAGTACTTC. This encodes CASSQGGALKETQYF.

In nucleotides, the CDR3 is TGCAGTGCAACCGGACAGGGCTACGAGCAGTACTTC. Translated, it gives CSATGQGYEQYF. V usage is TRBV20-1 and J usage is TRBJ2-7, with TRBD1 identical over 8 bases. J was trimmed by 3 bases and V by 6 bases; bases with no gene match: 4. The CDR3 runs 12 residues. The germline V gene encodes CDR1 DFQATT and CDR2 SNEGSKA (reference sequence).

This clonotype was found many times. CDR3 coding DNA: TGTGCCAGCAGCTGGCTGGGGACCCAGTACTTC. This gives the protein CASSWLGTQYF. The V call is TRBV11-2, the J call TRBJ2-5, with D unclear. V was pared by 4 bases and J by 7 bases, with 7 bases between. Germline CDR1 SGHAT, CDR2 FQNNGV. The CDR3 runs to 11 residues.

The chain is built from TRBV28 and TRBJ1-6, with 9 bases matching TRBD1. The CDR3 sequence is 11 residues long. The germline V gene has CDR1 MDHEN and CDR2 SYDVKM. Unmatched junction bases numbered 4, after V lost 6 bases and J lost 16 bases. The CDR3 DNA is TGTGCCAGCAGCGAAGACAGGGGGCTCCACTTT. Translation gives CASSEDRGLHF.